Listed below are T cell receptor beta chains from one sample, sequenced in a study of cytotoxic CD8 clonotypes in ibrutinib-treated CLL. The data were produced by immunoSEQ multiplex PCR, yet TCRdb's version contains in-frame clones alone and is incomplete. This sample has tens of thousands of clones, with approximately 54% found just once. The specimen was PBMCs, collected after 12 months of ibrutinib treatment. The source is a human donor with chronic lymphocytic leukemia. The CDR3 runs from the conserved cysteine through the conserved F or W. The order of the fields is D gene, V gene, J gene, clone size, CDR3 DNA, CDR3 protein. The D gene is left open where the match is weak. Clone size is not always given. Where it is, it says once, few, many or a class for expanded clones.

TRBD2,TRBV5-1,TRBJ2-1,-,TGCGCCAGCAGCTCTCCACTAGCGGGCGACTACAATGAGCAGTTCTTC,CASSSPLAGDYNEQFF
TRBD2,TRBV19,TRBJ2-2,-,TGTGCCAGTAGTATTGGTCTAGCGGAGACCGGGGAGCTGTTTTTT,CASSIGLAETGELFF
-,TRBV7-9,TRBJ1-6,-,TGTGCCAGCAGCTTAACGGTCCCAAGACCCCTCCACTTT,CASSLTVPRPLHF
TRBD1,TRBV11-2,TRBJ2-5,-,TGTGCCAGCAGCGGCCGGGACAGGGATTTTGTGACCCAGTACTTC,CASSGRDRDFVTQYF
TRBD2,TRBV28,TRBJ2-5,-,TGTGCCAGCAGTTTCCCCTTTAGCGGGGGGGCCGGGACCCAGTACTTC,CASSFPFSGGAGTQYF
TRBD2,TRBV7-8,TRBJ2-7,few,TGTGCCAGCAGCTTAATGGTAGCGGGTTACACCTACGAGCAGTACTTC,CASSLMVAGYTYEQYF
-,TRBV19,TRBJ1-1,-,TGTGCCAGCTCCGGGACGGTGGTTGCCGAAGCTTTCTTT,CASSGTVVAEAFF
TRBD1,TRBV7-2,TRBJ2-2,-,TGTGCCAGCAGCCTCTGGACAGGGCCTAACACCGGGGAGCTGTTTTTT,CASSLWTGPNTGELFF
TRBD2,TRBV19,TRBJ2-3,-,TGTGCCAGCGGGACTAGCGGCACAGATACGCAGTATTTT,CASGTSGTDTQYF
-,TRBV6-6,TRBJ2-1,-,TGTGCCAGCAGTTACGAGGGAAAGAATGAGCAGTTCTTC,CASSYEGKNEQFF
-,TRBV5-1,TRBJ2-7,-,TGCGCCAGCAGCTTCTTTGACCGGCATCCCTACGAGCAGTACTTC,CASSFFDRHPYEQYF
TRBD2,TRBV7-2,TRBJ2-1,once,TGTGCCAGCAGCCCGGGACTAGCGGGTTACAATGAGCAGTTCTTC,CASSPGLAGYNEQFF
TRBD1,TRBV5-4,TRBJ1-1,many,TGTGCCAGCAGAGACCTCGGGACAGAGAACACTGAAGCTTTCTTT,CASRDLGTENTEAFF
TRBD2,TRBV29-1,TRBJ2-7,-,TGCAGCGTCCGACTAGCAGTCGGCTACGAGCAGTACTTC,CSVRLAVGYEQYF
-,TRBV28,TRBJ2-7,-,TGTGCCAGCAGTTTATTGGGCAAGGGGGAGCAGTACTTC,CASSLLGKGEQYF
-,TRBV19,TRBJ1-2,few,TGTGCCAGTTTCAGCTGGGCAGGCGACTATGGCTACACCTTC,CASFSWAGDYGYTF
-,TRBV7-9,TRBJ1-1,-,TGTGCCAGCAGCTGGCGGGACACTGAAGCTTTCTTT,CASSWRDTEAFF
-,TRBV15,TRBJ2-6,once,TGTGCCACCAGCAGAGATCTCGGCCCTGGCTCTGGGGCCAACGTCCTGACTTTC,CATSRDLGPGSGANVLTF
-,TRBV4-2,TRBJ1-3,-,TGTGCCAGCAGCTTTCTCGGAAACACCATATATTTT,CASSFLGNTIYF
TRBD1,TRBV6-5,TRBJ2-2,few,TGTGCCAGCAAAGGGACAGGGGGCGTGGGGGAGCTGTTTTTT,CASKGTGGVGELFF
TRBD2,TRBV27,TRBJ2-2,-,TGTGCCAGCAGTACCCACCGTAGCGGGGGGCGATCCGGGGAGCTGTTTTTT,CASSTHRSGGRSGELFF
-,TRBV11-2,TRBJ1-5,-,TGTGCCAGCAGCTTTTATTTGGGGAAGGATCAGCCCCAGCATTTT,CASSFYLGKDQPQHF
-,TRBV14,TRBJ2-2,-,TGTGCCAGCAGCCAAGTCCAGGGCACCGGGGAGCTGTTTTTT,CASSQVQGTGELFF
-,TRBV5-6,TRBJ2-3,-,TGTGCCAGCAGCTCCCTTGGTGACACAGATACGCAGTATTTT,CASSSLGDTDTQYF
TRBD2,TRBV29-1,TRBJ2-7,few,TGCAGCGTTGAAGAAGGGCGCGGCGGGAGGGCCCTCGAGCAGTACTTC,CSVEEGRGGRALEQYF
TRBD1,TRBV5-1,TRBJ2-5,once,TGCGCCAGCAGCTACGGACAGGTTGGGGGGACCCAGTACTTC,CASSYGQVGGTQYF
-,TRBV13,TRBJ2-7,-,TGTGCCAGCAGCTTTCGGCAGTTCGGCGAGCAGTACTTC,CASSFRQFGEQYF
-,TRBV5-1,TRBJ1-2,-,TGCGCCAGCAGCTTCCAGGGCCGCCCGGGAGGCTACACCTTC,CASSFQGRPGGYTF
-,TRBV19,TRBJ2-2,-,TGTGCCAGTAGTATAAAACTAAGAAACACCGGGGAGCTGTTTTTT,CASSIKLRNTGELFF
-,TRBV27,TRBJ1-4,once,TGTGCCAGCAGTTTGGTTTATAATGAAAAACTGTTTTTT,CASSLVYNEKLFF
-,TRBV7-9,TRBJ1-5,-,TGTGCCAGCACCAAAGACGATCAGCCCCAGCATTTT,CASTKDDQPQHF
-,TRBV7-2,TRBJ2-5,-,TGTGCCAGCAGCTTAGCGGGCAGGGATAGGGAGACCCAGTACTTC,CASSLAGRDRETQYF
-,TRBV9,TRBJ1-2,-,TGTGCCAGCAGCGTAGGGTCAGGGCCTATCTATGGCTACACCTTC,CASSVGSGPIYGYTF
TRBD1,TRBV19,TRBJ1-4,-,TGTGCCAGTAGTTTCTCCGGGACAGTCGTTGAAAAACTGTTTTTT,CASSFSGTVVEKLFF
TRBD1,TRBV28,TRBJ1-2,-,TGTGCCAGCAGGGGACAGGGAGAGGGGTATGGCTACACCTTC,CASRGQGEGYGYTF
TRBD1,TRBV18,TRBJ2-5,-,TGTGCCAGCTCACCAAATAAAGGGACAGTCCAGGGGGAGACCCAGTACTTC,CASSPNKGTVQGETQYF
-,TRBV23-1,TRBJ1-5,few,TGCGCCAGCGGGCATACAGCGGACAGTCGGCCACTCAATCAGCCCCAGCATTTT,CASGHTADSRPLNQPQHF
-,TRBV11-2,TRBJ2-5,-,TGTGCCAGCAGCTTTACGGAGACCCAGTACTTC,CASSFTETQYF
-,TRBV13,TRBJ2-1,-,TGTGCCAGCAGCTTAAGGGGGGGAGAGCAGTTCTTC,CASSLRGGEQFF
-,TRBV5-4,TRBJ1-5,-,TGTGCCAGCAGCTTGGACAGTCAGCCCCAGCATTTT,CASSLDSQPQHF
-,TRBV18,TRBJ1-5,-,TGTGCCAGCTCACCAACCCCCGGGCAGCCCCAGCATTTT,CASSPTPGQPQHF
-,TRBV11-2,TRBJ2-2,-,TGTGCCAGCAGCTTACTCGGGCTAGCCGACACCGGGGAGCTGTTTTTT,CASSLLGLADTGELFF
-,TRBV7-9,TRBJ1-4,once,TGTGCCAGCGGACCGGTGGAAAAACTGTTTTTT,CASGPVEKLFF
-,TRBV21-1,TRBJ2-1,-,TGTGCCAGACGAGGGTTCAATGAGCAGTTCTTC,CARRGFNEQFF
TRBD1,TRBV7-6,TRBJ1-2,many,TGTGCCAGCAGCTTAGAGGTGTGGGGGACAGGTTTTGGCTACACCTTC,CASSLEVWGTGFGYTF
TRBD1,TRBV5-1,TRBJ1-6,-,TGCGCCAGCAGCGGAACGACAGGGGGGAATTCACCCCTCCACTTT,CASSGTTGGNSPLHF
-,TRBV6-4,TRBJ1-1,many,TGTGCCAGCAGTCGGGGGCAGGAAGCTTTCTTT,CASSRGQEAFF